This T cell receptor beta chain derives from a study of blood T cells in healthy people across ages. Next came a second PCR, run for about 6 to 11 cycles, which used a sample-barcoded 5' primer along with a J-beta primer mix. TCRdb re-derived calls from the 5' RACE reads in MiXCR, one entry per CDR3 protein. Of around 780,000 distinct CDR3 sequences listed, 20% to 30% were seen once; the top ten hold around 3%. CDR1 is MNHNS, CDR2 SASEGT, per germline. V was clipped by 2 bases and J by 0 bases, with 11 bases between them. This CDR3 comprises 16 residues. These same records also appear under a second study, on T cells of mothers and their children.

This receptor was taken from a boy younger than 18 in good health. Input material: blood. The chain is built from TRBV6-1 and TRBJ2-1; D might be TRBD2 (5 bases). Written as DNA, the CDR3 is TGTGCCAGCAGTGAAATGGAGCGGAGCTCCTACAATGAGCAGTTCTTC. Protein: CASSEMERSSYNEQFF.